This T cell receptor (beta chain) was sequenced in a study of radiation and T cells in renal cell carcinoma. Time point meaning: baseline pretreatment blood. Regarding treatment: 15 Gy SBRT to primary tumor, nephrectomy 4 weeks later. Clear cell pathology was present in this patient's renal cell carcinoma. V lost 5 bases and J 4 bases, leaving 21 bases between the germline ends. The CDR3 is 17 residues long. Germline V CDR1 and CDR2: LNHDA, SQIVND (reference sequence). Measured with immunoSEQ multiplex PCR; TCRdb has only the in-frame clones, and not every one. The table lists 100,000 to 150,000 clones, roughly 80% of them singletons.

Material: blood, obtained from a patient whose treatment included radiotherapy and nephrectomy. The sequence derives from a woman aged 55-75 years with renal cell carcinoma. V usage is TRBV19 and J usage is TRBJ2-1; possible D gene TRBD2, 5 bases. CDR3 in amino acids: CASSSTPLGRGYNEQFF. CDR3 nucleotides: TGTGCCAGTAGTTCAACCCCTCTGGGCCGGGGATACAATGAGCAGTTCTTC.